The clone carrying this T cell receptor (beta chain) appeared a single time. This entry comes from a study of blood T cell repertoires in COVID-19. Study-level information: Material from acute and convalescent COVID-19 was sourced from the United States, Italy and Spain. The analysed material was cDNA or gDNA that came from T cells, B-cell-depleted T cells, or PBMCs.

Study processing details: Nucleated cell number was recorded as an estimate derived from reference gene primer amplification. Sequencing was performed with immunoSEQ multiplex PCR; in TCRdb, only in-frame clones are kept and a portion is missing. V and J calls and clone size are given by that table; D and trimming were obtained from the DNA. The sample carries approximately 240,000 clones, 80% to 90% recorded once. The CDR3 has 15 residues. The germline gives CDR1 SNHLY, CDR2 FYNNEI. Trimming cost V 3 bases and J 8 bases; bases outside gene matches: 7. The chain combines TRBV2 with TRBJ2-1, with 10 bases matching TRBD1. What was sequenced was peripheral blood. The TCR was taken from a woman between 40 and 50 years old who had recovered from COVID-19. The CDR3 nucleotides read TGTGCCAGCAGTGATCAGGACAGGGGGTTCGATGAGCAGTTCTTC. It specifies CASSDQDRGFDEQFF.